This is a list of T cell receptor beta chains from one sample in a study of PD-L1 blockade in urothelial cancer. Clones were read by immunoSEQ multiplex PCR, and TCRdb kept only the in-frame ones, dropping some. This repertoire includes approximately 40 clones. Source: tumor tissue, taken before atezolizumab (anti-PD-L1) treatment. Receptor source: a man between 70 and 80 years old with urothelial cancer. Each CDR3 is given with its conserved first and last residue. A D gene is named only where the DNA matches it firmly. Clone sizes are given selectively: once, few, many, or a class where the clone is expanded.

j_call v_call cdr3_length clone_size d_call cdr3_nt cdr3_aa
TRBJ1-1 TRBV14 16 - TRBD1 TGTGCCAGCAGCCTAGCCGGGGACAGGGGAAGGGGTGAAGCTTTCTTT CASSLAGDRGRGEAFF
TRBJ2-5 TRBV18 14 - - TGTGCCAGCTCCTTGGGACGGGGGCAAGAGACCCAGTACTTC CASSLGRGQETQYF
TRBJ2-7 TRBV6-8 13 few TRBD1 TGTGCCAGCAAAGGGACAGGGAATTCCGAGCAGTACTTC CASKGTGNSEQYF
TRBJ2-5 TRBV6-8 18 hyperexpanded TRBD2 TGTGCCAGCAGTTACAACGGCCCTGGCGGGAGGCGCCAAGAGACCCAGTACTTC CASSYNGPGGRRQETQYF
TRBJ1-1 TRBV23-1 14 - - TGCGCCAGCAGTCAAAGTAAACCGAACACTGAAGCTTTCTTT CASSQSKPNTEAFF
TRBJ2-1 TRBV19 14 - - TGTGCCAGTAAAAGGGCTAGCTCCTACAATGAGCAGTTCTTC CASKRASSYNEQFF
TRBJ1-5 TRBV28 12 - - TGTGCCAGTAAACGTAGCAATCAGCCCCAGCATTTT CASKRSNQPQHF
TRBJ2-1 TRBV11-3 17 few - TGTGCCAGCAGCGTGGTAGGGACCAGGGTGTATCAGCATGAGCAGTTCTTC CASSVVGTRVYQHEQFF
TRBJ1-4 TRBV7-6 14 - - TGTGCCAGCAAACCCATTACAACTAATGAAAAACTGTTTTTT CASKPITTNEKLFF
TRBJ1-2 TRBV2 16 few TRBD1 TGTGCCAGCAGTGAAGAAGTGGGTACAGGGGGCAGTGGCTACACCTTC CASSEEVGTGGSGYTF
TRBJ1-1 TRBV19 16 - TRBD1 TGTGCCAGTAGACTGGCTGCAGGGGGTCGGAACACTGAAGCTTTCTTT CASRLAAGGRNTEAFF
TRBJ2-7 TRBV25-1 18 - TRBD2 TGTGCCAGCAGTGACCCTCATATTACTGGGGGGGTGTCCTACGAGCAGTACTTC CASSDPHITGGVSYEQYF
TRBJ2-7 TRBV18 14 - TRBD2 TGTGCCAGCTCACCGGGGACTAGCGGACGAGAGCAGTACTTC CASSPGTSGREQYF
TRBJ2-7 TRBV28 15 - TRBD1 TGTGCCAGCAGTTTACGGACAGGTCCCCCCTACGAGCAGTACTTC CASSLRTGPPYEQYF
TRBJ2-1 TRBV28 12 - - TGTGCCAGCAGCCTCAGGGCCAATGAGCAGTTCTTC CASSLRANEQFF
TRBJ1-1 TRBV6-7 11 - - TGTGCCAGCAGCCCAAGTACTGAAGCTTTCTTT CASSPSTEAFF